One and the same sample provided the 32 T cell receptor beta chains below, sequenced in a study of T cell responses to AZD1222 COVID-19 vaccine. Sequencing was performed with immunoSEQ multiplex PCR; in TCRdb, only in-frame clones are kept and a portion is missing. This table has under 140,000 clones, about 90% appearing once. Here the sequenced sample was peripheral blood, taken on day 0 of AZD1222 vaccination. The receptor source for this set is an adult in good health.

This chain links TRBV4-3 with TRBJ2-7; 7 bases are a match to TRBD1. Germline CDR1 LGHNA, CDR2 YSLEER. The CDR3 contains 15 residues. J was trimmed by 3 bases and V by 2 bases; bases with no gene match: 7. Here the CDR3 DNA reads TGCGCCAGCAGCCAAAAAGGACAGGAAAACTACGAGCAGTACTTC. It translates to CASSQKGQENYEQYF.

The CDR3 nucleotides are TGTGCCTGGGGACAGCTAGATGAAAAACTGTTTTTT. Protein: CAWGQLDEKLFF. J is TRBJ1-4 and V is TRBV30; TRBD1 is a possible D gene (6 bases). The CDR3 contains 12 residues. In germline, CDR1 is GTSNPN, CDR2 SVGIG (reference sequence). The V end was cut by 5 bases, the J end by 6 bases, with 10 bases between.

In nucleotides, the CDR3 is TGTGCCAGTAGTCCCCCGGGGTCTGGGGCCAACGTCCTGACTTTC. Protein product: CASSPPGSGANVLTF. The chain employs TRBV19 and TRBJ2-6, with D possibly being TRBD2 (5 bases). V was clipped by 5 bases and J by 1 base, with 9 bases between them. Germline assignment: CDR1 LNHDA and CDR2 SQIVND (reference sequence). The CDR3 consists of 15 residues.

The J gene is TRBJ1-5, the V gene TRBV6-5; possible D gene TRBD1, 5 bases. Deletions cut 2 bases from V and 3 bases from J, with 14 bases between. Germline CDR1 is MNHEY and CDR2 is SVGAGI. The CDR3 has 16 amino acids. Here the CDR3 reads CASSYRADKFNQPQHF. The CDR3 coding sequence is TGTGCCAGCAGTTACCGGGCGGACAAATTCAATCAGCCCCAGCATTTT.

The rearrangement uses TRBV5-1 and TRBJ2-5, with 10 bases identical to TRBD2. Germline loops: CDR1 SGHRS, CDR2 YFSETQ. V was pared by 2 bases and J by 4 bases, with 5 bases of the junction left unmatched. CDR3 length: 15 residues. The CDR3: CASSFSGGPSETQYF. The CDR3 nucleotides are TGCGCCAGCAGCTTTAGCGGGGGGCCGTCAGAGACCCAGTACTTC. Together with reference TRBV5-1 and TRBJ2-5, the CDR3 gives the full variable domain: KAGVTQTPRYLIKTRGQQVTLSCSPISGHRSVSWYQQTPGQGLQFLFEYFSETQRNKGNFPGRFSGRQFSNSRSEMNVSTLELGDSALYLCASSFSGGPSETQYFGPGTRLLVL.

The chain employs TRBV12-3 or TRBV12-4 and TRBJ1-1, with TRBD1 matching 7 bases. V trimming: 6 bases; J trimming: 7 bases; junction bases outside the gene matches: 8. The CDR3 consists of 13 residues. The CDR3 protein is CASRKTGYGEAFF. The CDR3 DNA reads as TGTGCCAGCAGAAAGACAGGGTACGGTGAAGCTTTCTTT.

The rearrangement joins TRBV11-2 to TRBJ1-1; 7 nucleotides line up with TRBD1. The CDR3 loop spans 14 amino acids. V was clipped by 3 bases and J by 7 bases; unmatched bases: 8. Germline V lookup: CDR1 SGHAT, CDR2 FQNNGV. The CDR3 is CASSLGNRGGEAFF. The CDR3 DNA sequence: TGTGCCAGCAGCTTGGGGAACAGGGGTGGTGAAGCTTTCTTT.

The chain combines TRBV5-4 with TRBJ2-7; D is possibly TRBD2 (6 bases). The ends were cut back, 3 bases at V and 2 bases at J, with 6 bases in the middle. The CDR3 loop spans 12 amino acids. The V gene's germline CDR1 is SGHNT and CDR2 YYREEE (reference sequence). This chain's CDR3 is CASSSGAYEQYF. The DNA for the CDR3 is TGTGCCAGCAGCTCGGGGGCCTACGAGCAGTACTTC.

This CDR3 is CASSQSLVNTEAFF. The DNA of the CDR3 is TGTGCCAGCAGCCAATCCCTCGTGAACACTGAAGCTTTCTTT. The chain combines TRBV3-1 (or the pseudogene TRBV3-2) with TRBJ1-1; D remains ambiguous. V gave up 2 bases and J gave up 0 bases, with 7 bases separating them. The CDR3 consists of 14 residues. In germline, CDR1 is LGHDT, CDR2 YNNKEL (reference sequence).

J is TRBJ2-2 and V is TRBV28, with a tentative D call TRBD2 (5 bases). V was clipped by 1 base and J by 8 bases, with 11 bases between them. Germline CDR1 reads MDHEN; CDR2 reads SYDVKM. The CDR3 runs 14 residues. In DNA form, the CDR3 reads TGTGCCAGCAGTTTATTCCGGGAAGGAGGGGAGCTGTTTTTT. This sequence encodes CASSLFREGGELFF.

This clone was observed a handful of times. Other DNA sequences in the same sample also yield this CDR3. V is TRBV3-1 (or the pseudogene TRBV3-2) and J is TRBJ1-5; tentatively, D is TRBD1 (5 bases). V gave up 4 bases and J gave up 2 bases, with 9 bases separating them. Germline CDR1 LGHDT, CDR2 YNNKEL (reference sequence). This CDR3 contains 14 residues. The CDR3, as DNA: TGTGCCAGCAGCCCCCGGGGGGGCAATCAGCCCCAGCATTTT. It yields the protein CASSPRGGNQPQHF.

The J gene is TRBJ2-1, the V gene TRBV28, with 9 nucleotides matching TRBD2. The CDR3 is 16 amino acids. Germline lookup yields CDR1 MDHEN and CDR2 SYDVKM. The trim removed 7 bases at V and 1 base at J, leaving 8 bases unmatched. The CDR3 DNA sequence: TGTGCCAGCACTTATAGCGGGAGCTTGTCCTACAATGAGCAGTTCTTC. This gives the protein CASTYSGSLSYNEQFF. Based on the CDR3 plus reference TRBV28 and TRBJ2-1, the full variable domain is DVKVTQSSRYLVKRTGEKVFLECVQDMDHENMFWYRQDPGLGLRLIYFSYDVKMKEKGDIPEGYSVSREKKERFSLILESASTNQTSMYLCASTYSGSLSYNEQFFGPGTRLTVL.

This clone was found a few times. J is TRBJ1-6 and V is TRBV7-2; 7 bases are a match to TRBD1. Germline V gene sequence: CDR1 SGHTA, CDR2 FQGNSA. The CDR3 runs to 17 residues. V was pared by 5 bases and J by 8 bases, with 15 bases of the junction left unmatched. The CDR3 region is CASSIRLSQGGDSPLHF. The CDR3 region has the DNA TGTGCCAGCAGCATTCGACTCTCCCAGGGGGGAGATTCACCCCTCCACTTT.

V is TRBV3-1 (or the pseudogene TRBV3-2) and J is TRBJ1-6; D gene unclear. The CDR3 totals 14 residues. In germline, CDR1 is LGHDT, CDR2 YNNKEL (reference sequence). Trimming removed 0 bases at V and 9 bases at J, with 9 bases between. CDR3 nucleotide sequence: TGTGCCAGCAGCCAAGAAAGGTCGCTTTCACCCCTCCACTTT. Its translation is CASSQERSLSPLHF.

The chain combines TRBV11-2 with TRBJ1-6; 7 nucleotides agree with TRBD1. The CDR3 is 13 residues long. Germline CDR1 reads SGHAT; CDR2 reads FQNNGV. Losses at the gene ends were 1 base for V and 18 bases for J; bases not matched to a gene: 9. CDR3 loop: CASSLGQGDLPHF. CDR3 sequence (DNA): TGTGCCAGCAGCTTAGGGCAGGGGGACCTCCCCCACTTT. The full variable domain, its missing parts supplied by reference TRBV11-2 and TRBJ1-6, is EAGVAQSPRYKIIEKRQSVAFWCNPISGHATLYWYQQILGQGPKLLIQFQNNGVVDDSQLPKDRFSAERLKGVDSTLKIQPAKLEDSAVYLCASSLGQGDLPHFGNGTRLTVT.

The J gene is TRBJ1-1, the V gene TRBV30; D gene unclear. The CDR3 runs 10 residues. V was shortened by 5 bases and J by 1 base, with 2 bases between the two germline ends. The germline gives CDR1 GTSNPN, CDR2 SVGIG (reference sequence). The CDR3 here is CAWGNTEAFF. CDR3 in DNA: TGTGCCTGGGGGAACACTGAAGCTTTCTTT.

This clone was seen only a few times. The J gene is TRBJ1-1, the V gene TRBV7-2; D is undetermined. CDR1 is SGHTA, CDR2 FQGNSA, per germline. The V end was cut by 4 bases, the J end by 4 bases, with 10 bases between. CDR3 length: 13 residues. This chain's CDR3 is CASSSRDGTEAFF. CDR3 nucleotide sequence: TGTGCCAGCAGCTCACGAGATGGCACTGAAGCTTTCTTT.

The rearrangement joins TRBV7-2 to TRBJ1-1, with D possibly TRBD1 on 5 matching bases. CDR1 SGHTA and CDR2 FQGNSA come from the germline V gene. CDR3 length equals 14 residues. V lost 1 base and J 10 bases, leaving 16 bases between the germline ends. CDR3 residues: CASSLVPRGRGAFF. The CDR3, as DNA: TGTGCCAGCAGCTTAGTCCCAAGGGGAAGGGGAGCTTTCTTT.

The V call is TRBV3-1 (or the pseudogene TRBV3-2), the J call TRBJ1-1; maybe TRBD1 (6 bases). V shed 2 bases and J shed 0 bases, with 16 bases lying between them. Germline V gene data show CDR1 as LGHDT and CDR2 as YNNKEL (reference sequence). The CDR3 runs to 17 residues. CDR3 in DNA: TGTGCCAGCAGCCAACTAAAGAGGGGGGCCTTGAACACTGAAGCTTTCTTT. Its protein product is CASSQLKRGALNTEAFF.

This clone turned up a few times. At the DNA level, this CDR3 is encoded by other sequences in the same sample as well. The V and J genes are TRBV19 and TRBJ1-4; D may be TRBD1 (5 bases). The CDR3 is made up of 15 amino acids. CDR1 and CDR2 (germline): LNHDA, SQIVND (reference sequence). V was trimmed by 3 bases and J by 0 bases, leaving 8 bases between them. CDR3 loop: CASSIGTATNEKLFF. Here the CDR3 DNA reads TGTGCCAGTAGTATCGGGACCGCAACTAATGAAAAACTGTTTTTT.

The rearrangement links TRBV7-2 to TRBJ2-1, with TRBD1 matching 8 bases. The V gene's germline CDR1 is SGHTA and CDR2 FQGNSA. The CDR3 is made up of 14 amino acids. V gave up 5 bases and J gave up 8 bases; unmatched junction bases: 8. The CDR3 nucleotides are TGTGCCAGCAGCCTAGTGACAGGGGTCTATGAGCAGTTCTTC. Its protein is CASSLVTGVYEQFF.

To note about this clone: This same CDR3 is encoded by further DNA sequences in the sample. J is TRBJ1-5 and V is TRBV19, with 10 bases that match TRBD1. The CDR3 has 14 residues. The junction had 0 bases not matched to a gene; V was cut back by 5 bases and J by 2 bases. Germline CDR1 reads LNHDA; CDR2 reads SQIVND (reference sequence). CDR3 nucleotide sequence: TGTGCCAGTAGTGGGACAGGGGGCAATCAGCCCCAGCATTTT. Its translation: CASSGTGGNQPQHF.

The chain employs TRBV11-3 and TRBJ2-1; 11 bases agree with TRBD2. In germline, CDR1 is SGHNT, CDR2 YENEEA. V lost 3 bases to trimming and J lost 8 bases; unmatched junction nucleotides: 9. The CDR3 totals 16 residues. DNA of the CDR3: TGTGCCAGCAGCTTGGGGCTAGCGGGGGGTCAGGATGAGCAGTTCTTC. Translated: CASSLGLAGGQDEQFF.

This chain joins TRBV10-3 and TRBJ2-3, with 8 bases matching TRBD1. Trimming removed 3 bases from V and 2 bases from J; junction bases left unmatched: 7. The CDR3 covers 16 residues. Germline V lookup: CDR1 ENHRY, CDR2 SYGVKD. The CDR3 spells CAISDPTGAYTDTQYF. The CDR3 DNA reads as TGTGCCATCAGTGACCCGACAGGGGCGTACACAGATACGCAGTATTTT.

V gene TRBV5-6 combines with J gene TRBJ2-2; D call uncertain. V was shortened by 4 bases and J by 5 bases, with 9 bases between the two germline ends. The CDR3 extends over 13 amino acids. The germline V gene encodes CDR1 SGHDT and CDR2 YYEEEE. The CDR3 reads CASSPDQTGELFF. CDR3 nucleotides: TGTGCCAGCAGCCCGGACCAAACCGGGGAGCTGTTTTTT.

J is TRBJ2-5 and V is TRBV19; D may be TRBD2 (7 bases). This CDR3 has 15 residues. Trimming removed 1 base from V and 5 bases from J, with 14 bases in between. Germline V gives CDR1 LNHDA, CDR2 SQIVND (reference sequence). The CDR3 DNA follows: TGTGCCAGTAGTATAGGGGCGGGGGCTTGGGAGACCCAGTACTTC. It yields the protein CASSIGAGAWETQYF.

The chain carries TRBV5-1 and TRBJ1-1; no clear D. In germline, CDR1 is SGHRS, CDR2 YFSETQ. The CDR3 sequence is 14 residues long. V lost 4 bases and J 1 base, leaving 11 bases between the germline ends. The DNA for the CDR3 is TGCGCCAGCAGCCGGGTGGTCGGGAACACTGAAGCTTTCTTT. As protein: CASSRVVGNTEAFF.

This chain connects TRBV12-5 to TRBJ2-7; the match to TRBD1 covers 9 bases. The germline gives CDR1 LGHNT, CDR2 FRNRAP. V gave up 0 bases and J gave up 3 bases; unmatched junction bases: 6. The CDR3 totals 16 residues. CDR3 DNA: TGTGCTAGTGGTTTGGTCGGACAGGGGATCTTCTACGAGCAGTACTTC. As protein: CASGLVGQGIFYEQYF.

The CDR3 coding sequence is TGTGCCAGCAGCGTACAGGGGGCGGATGAGCAGTTCTTC. It codes for CASSVQGADEQFF. This sequence joins TRBV5-4 and TRBJ2-1; 9 nucleotides align to TRBD1. The junction had 4 bases not matched to a gene; V was cut back by 4 bases and J by 8 bases. There are 13 residues in the CDR3. Germline CDR1 SGHNT, CDR2 YYREEE (reference sequence).

The chain carries TRBV19 and TRBJ2-2; no firm D call. CDR3 length equals 15 residues. The germline V gene has CDR1 LNHDA and CDR2 SQIVND (reference sequence). The V end lost 1 base, the J end lost 1 base, and 7 bases lay between the germline ends. The CDR3 sequence is CASSIGDLNTGELFF. In nucleotides, the CDR3 is TGTGCCAGTAGTATAGGGGATCTGAACACCGGGGAGCTGTTTTTT.

This clone was seen more than once but under ten times. The sample holds other DNA sequences that translate to the same CDR3. V and J are TRBV19 and TRBJ1-2, with 7 positions matching TRBD1. CDR1 and CDR2 (germline): LNHDA, SQIVND (reference sequence). The trim removed 6 bases at V and 5 bases at J, leaving 6 bases unmatched. The CDR3 loop spans 13 amino acids. The CDR3 DNA reads TGTGCCAGTAGGGCAGGGGGAGGTTATGGCTACACCTTC. Its protein product is CASRAGGGYGYTF.

This clone was picked up one time. The chain has TRBV5-1 and TRBJ1-5; 8 bases match TRBD1. V trimming: 4 bases; J trimming: 6 bases; junction bases outside the gene matches: 9. Germline V gene lookup returns CDR1 SGHRS and CDR2 YFSETQ. The CDR3 is 15 residues long. The CDR3 nucleotides read TGCGCCAGCAGCCCCGCAGGACAGGGAGGTCAGCCCCAGCATTTT. Translated: CASSPAGQGGQPQHF.